Detailed here is one T cell receptor (beta chain). Its antigen remains unidentified. Per the germline V gene, CDR1 is SGDLS and CDR2 is YYNGEE. The junction had 4 bases not matched to a gene; V was cut back by 0 bases and J by 4 bases. The CDR3 is 16 residues long. Use of 60 Vbeta and 13 Jbeta primers characterized the PCR. The table came from immunoSEQ multiplex PCR; TCRdb's copy has only in-frame clones and leaves some out. The repertoire has about 130,000 clones, less than 80% of them found once; the top ten carry about 3.3%. The data are from a study of cytomegalovirus exposure and HLA in healthy donors. General study points: Data from an earlier analysis indicated that most TCR beta V segments were productive either about 90% or about 30% of the time.

The receptor was derived from a woman in her forties or fifties in good health and CMV-seronegative. Sequencing was done on a sample of PBMCs. This chain links TRBV9 with TRBJ2-2; TRBD2 agrees at 9 bases. The CDR3 protein is CASSVGLAGTTGELFF. CDR3 in DNA: TGTGCCAGCAGCGTAGGTCTAGCGGGAACCACCGGGGAGCTGTTTTTT.